The 14 T cell receptor beta chains presented below share a single source sample, sequenced in a study of spatial heterogeneity in lung cancer. TCRdb redid the calling of the 5' RACE reads with MiXCR, one entry per CDR3 protein. The repertoire has under 14,000 distinct CDR3 sequences, approximately 6.8% of them found once; the top ten carry 28%. This sample's time point: sample taken at primary tumor resection. Whole RNA, which was extracted from tumor, nontumor lung tissue or frozen PBMC, was sequenced without any cell sorting. This specimen was PBMCs, taken at surgery. The receptors shown here come from a male donor with early-stage non-small cell lung cancer.

By sample fraction, this clonotype is medium-sized. Because this beta chain is a stray read in a library intended to capture alpha chains, its abundance should not be given much weight. This chain links TRBV5-1 with TRBJ2-3, with D uncertain. The CDR3 is 13 amino acids. Per germline, CDR1 SGHRS and CDR2 YFSETQ. V was trimmed by 0 bases and J by 2 bases, leaving 4 bases between them. The CDR3 loop is CASSLGDTDTQYF. CDR3 bases: TGCGCCAGCAGCTTGGGTGACACAGATACGCAGTATTTT.

This clonotype was seen ten or more times. As an off-target read in a library built for alpha chains, this beta chain has a frequency of little significance. The gene calls are TRBV28 and TRBJ2-2, with 11 positions matching TRBD2. Germline CDR1 is MDHEN and CDR2 is SYDVKM. J gave up 3 bases and V 3 bases, and 6 bases lay outside the gene matches. This CDR3 has 17 residues. The CDR3 DNA is TGTGCCAGCAGTTTCCAACGACTAGCGGGATACACCGGGGAGCTGTTTTTT. Its translation: CASSFQRLAGYTGELFF.

This clonotype was seen repeatedly, ten times or more. With the library built for alpha chains, this beta chain is off target and its frequency is not meaningful. The gene calls are TRBV5-6 and TRBJ1-1, with a possible D match to TRBD1 (5 bases). The CDR3 loop spans 15 amino acids. Deletions cut 1 base from V and 1 base from J, with 11 bases between. The germline CDR1 and CDR2 sequences are SGHDT and YYEEEE. In DNA form, the CDR3 reads TGTGCCAGCAGCTTGAGGACAAGCTCGAACACTGAAGCTTTCTTT. Translated: CASSLRTSSNTEAFF.

This clonotype is labeled medium-sized (0.01 to 0.1%). This beta chain is a stray sequence in a library constructed for alpha chains; its clone size is not meaningful. V usage is TRBV29-1 and J usage is TRBJ1-5; D might be TRBD1 (6 bases). There are 13 residues in the CDR3. Between the trimmed V and J ends, which lost 4 bases and 3 bases, there was a span of 10 bases. In germline, CDR1 is SQVTM, CDR2 ANQGSEA. In DNA, the CDR3 is TGCAGCGTTGCTACAGGGTTCAATCAGCCCCAGCATTTT. Translated, it gives CSVATGFNQPQHF.

This clonotype occurred many times. Within a library made for alpha chains, this beta chain is off target, and its count is uninformative. The chain carries TRBV20-1 and TRBJ2-7; 13 nucleotides align to TRBD2. The CDR3 runs 14 residues. Germline CDR1 and CDR2: DFQATT and SNEGSKA (reference sequence). V lost 6 bases, J lost 1 base, and 3 bases stayed unmatched. The CDR3 DNA is TGCAGTGCCCGACTAGCGGGAGGATCCTACGAGCAGTACTTC. It specifies CSARLAGGSYEQYF.

Comment on this clonotype: The library was prepared for alpha chains; this beta chain is a stray read, so its frequency means little. The chain joins TRBV7-2 to TRBJ2-1, with D unresolved. V lost 5 bases, J lost 0 bases, and 8 bases lay in between. The CDR3 has 14 amino acids. Germline V CDR1 and CDR2: SGHTA, FQGNSA. CDR3 DNA sequence: TGTGCCAGCAGCCGAGAGAGCTCCTACAATGAGCAGTTCTTC. Protein: CASSRESSYNEQFF.

Remarks on this clonotype: The library was designed around alpha chains, so this beta chain is a stray read whose abundance carries little weight. V and J are TRBV19 and TRBJ1-2; no definite D call. V was cut by 5 bases and J by 4 bases, with 11 bases left in between. This CDR3 is 13 amino acids long. Germline assignment: CDR1 LNHDA and CDR2 SQIVND (reference sequence). CDR3 sequence: CASSGSTPYGYTF. In DNA form, the CDR3 reads TGTGCCAGTAGTGGATCTACCCCCTATGGCTACACCTTC.

This clonotype was counted ten times or more. Little can be read into the size of this beta chain, an off-target read in a library designed for alpha chains. This chain connects TRBV19 to TRBJ2-7, with D possibly being TRBD1 (5 bases). This CDR3 comprises 13 residues. The germline V gene encodes CDR1 LNHDA and CDR2 SQIVND (reference sequence). Deletions cut 2 bases from V and 3 bases from J, with 8 bases between. CDR3 DNA: TGTGCCAGTAGTATATCCAGGGACTACGAGCAGTACTTC. Translation gives CASSISRDYEQYF.

This clonotype rates as medium-sized. In a library made to pick up alpha chains, this beta chain is a stray read with a size that means little. The V gene is TRBV29-1, the J gene TRBJ1-1; 10 positions match TRBD1. Unmatched junction bases numbered 5, after V lost 7 bases and J lost 6 bases. The CDR3 consists of 12 residues. CDR1 and CDR2 (germline): SQVTM, ANQGSEA. The CDR3: CSATGGASEAFF. The DNA for the CDR3 is TGCAGCGCGACAGGGGGCGCGTCTGAAGCTTTCTTT.

On this clonotype: This beta chain lies outside the target of a library built for alpha chains; its clone size means little. The J gene is TRBJ2-7, the V gene TRBV7-2, with 7 bases identical to TRBD1. The CDR3 is 14 amino acids. V dropped 4 bases and J dropped 0; count of bases not matched to a gene: 3. Per germline, CDR1 SGHTA and CDR2 FQGNSA. CDR3 DNA: TGTGCCAGCAGCTCAGACAGGGCCTCCTACGAGCAGTACTTC. It specifies CASSSDRASYEQYF. Complete variable domain (other parts from reference TRBV7-2 and TRBJ2-7): GAGVSQSPSNKVTEKGKDVELRCDPISGHTALYWYRQSLGQGLEFLIYFQGNSAPDKSGLPSDRFSAERTGGSVSTLTIQRTQQEDSAVYLCASSSDRASYEQYFGPGTRLTVT.

This clonotype showed up many times. This beta chain is off target for a library built for alpha chains, so its abundance means little. CDR3 nucleotide sequence: TGTGCCAGCAGCTTGGGGGAGCAGCCGCAGTATTTT. This sequence encodes CASSLGEQPQYF. The chain is built from TRBV5-6 and TRBJ2-3; possibly TRBD2 for D (5 bases). Germline CDR1 is SGHDT and CDR2 is YYEEEE. The CDR3 loop spans 12 amino acids. V was cut by 0 bases and J by 10 bases, with 9 bases left in between.

By share, this clonotype ranks as medium-sized (0.01 to 0.1%). This beta chain slipped into a library made for alpha chains as a stray read, so its size is not meaningful. The rearrangement links TRBV20-1 to TRBJ2-7, with a tentative D call TRBD1 (5 bases). Germline CDR1 is DFQATT and CDR2 is SNEGSKA (reference sequence). The CDR3 runs 13 residues. V was pared by 0 bases and J by 4 bases, with 10 bases between. DNA of the CDR3: TGCAGTGCTAGAGATCTGCAGGGATACGAGCAGTACTTC. Encoded protein: CSARDLQGYEQYF.

At least ten counts were recorded for this clonotype. This beta chain slipped into a library made for alpha chains as a stray read, so its size is not meaningful. The V gene is TRBV20-1, the J gene TRBJ1-1; 7 positions match TRBD1. This CDR3 has 12 residues. Germline values: CDR1 DFQATT, CDR2 SNEGSKA (reference sequence). The J segment lost 7 bases and the V segment lost 4 bases, leaving 6 bases of the junction unmatched. The CDR3 loop is CSAKQGVGEAFF. The DNA of the CDR3 is TGCAGTGCTAAGCAGGGGGTAGGTGAAGCTTTCTTT.

As regards this clonotype: The library was designed around alpha chains, so this beta chain is a stray read whose abundance carries little weight. The chain combines TRBV3-2 with TRBJ1-5. TRBV3-2 constitutes a pseudogene. The CDR3 covers 13 residues. CDR3 nucleotides: TGTGCCAGCAGCCGGGGAGGCAATCAGCCCCAGCATTTT. Encoded protein: CASSRGGNQPQHF.